This T cell receptor beta chain was identified during a study of blood T cell repertoires in COVID-19. Overall study: Samples representing acute and convalescent COVID-19 were sourced from the United States, Italy and Spain.

Germline V CDR1 and CDR2: SEHNR, FQNEAQ (reference sequence). The length of the CDR3 is 14 residues. V lost 1 base, J lost 4 bases, and 10 bases lay in between. Followed over time, Seattle patients had been enrolled while infection was active. TCRdb's copy holds only in-frame clones and misses some; the assay was immunoSEQ multiplex PCR. The top ten hold roughly a tenth of the sample, which has 390,000 or so clones, about 87% seen once. The TCR sequence derives from a woman in her 30s with COVID-19, enrolled during active disease. The sequenced sample was peripheral blood. V gene TRBV7-9 combines with J gene TRBJ1-2; the D is unclear. For the CDR3, the DNA is TGTGCCAGCAGCTTAGGAGCGGTAATCTATGGCTACACCTTC. Protein: CASSLGAVIYGYTF.